The next 6 T cell receptor beta chains were all read from a single sample in a study of vaccination effects on CD4 cells after COVID-19. No cognate antigen is known for these TCRs. Subsequent to roughly 9 days of culture, CD4+ T cells were isolated. Vaccination of participants consisted of two doses of either the BNT162b2 or mRNA-1273 vaccine. Profiled with immunoSEQ multiplex PCR; TCRdb holds only in-frame clones, not every one. The table has tens of thousands of clones, roughly four fifths seen once; the top ten hold about 2.4%. The sample in question was CD4+ T cells from PBMCs cultured without peptide, obtained after COVID-19 vaccination. All receptors come from a human donor who received a COVID-19 vaccine.

V usage is TRBV30 and J usage is TRBJ2-1; 12 nucleotides match TRBD1. V trimming: 5 bases; J trimming: 7 bases; junction bases outside the gene matches: 9. The CDR3 contains 15 residues. Looked up from germline, CDR1 is GTSNPN and CDR2 is SVGIG (reference sequence). The CDR3 sequence: CAWETGTGGWNEQFF. CDR3 nucleotide sequence: TGTGCCTGGGAAACCGGGACAGGGGGCTGGAATGAGCAGTTCTTC.

CDR3 protein: CAWDRPGEKLFF. The CDR3 region has the DNA TGTGCCTGGGACAGGCCAGGTGAAAAACTGTTTTTT. The V and J genes are TRBV30 and TRBJ1-4; TRBD1 might be the D (6 bases). The length of the CDR3 is 12 residues. V was shortened by 5 bases and J by 7 bases, with 11 bases between the two germline ends. Germline assignment: CDR1 GTSNPN and CDR2 SVGIG (reference sequence).

This clone was seen a handful of times. The rearrangement joins TRBV5-4 to TRBJ2-6; D is perhaps TRBD2 (6 bases). The CDR3 is 16 residues long. CDR1 and CDR2 (germline): SGHNT, YYREEE (reference sequence). Trimming stripped 3 bases from V and 0 bases from J, with 10 bases between. As DNA, the CDR3 is TGTGCCAGCAGCTGGGGACTGAACTCTGGGGCCAACGTCCTGACTTTC. This gives the protein CASSWGLNSGANVLTF.

This clone was detected a few times. V gene TRBV7-9 combines with J gene TRBJ2-1; perhaps TRBD1 as D (6 bases). Germline-derived CDR1 and CDR2 are SEHNR and FQNEAQ (reference sequence). The CDR3 is made up of 12 amino acids. Trimming shortened V by 3 bases and J by 12 bases, and 12 bases separated the two germline ends. CDR3 nucleotide sequence: TGTGCCAGCAGCTTGGCGGCCAGGGGGCAGTTCTTC. This translates into CASSLAARGQFF.

The rearrangement uses TRBV7-2 and TRBJ1-1; D ambiguous. The CDR3 runs 14 residues. The V gene's germline CDR1 is SGHTA and CDR2 FQGNSA. V lost 1 base to trimming and J lost 6 bases, with 12 bases between them. CDR3 sequence reads: CASSLDMGWSEAFF. The CDR3 DNA follows: TGTGCCAGCAGCTTAGATATGGGCTGGTCTGAAGCTTTCTTT. Filled out from reference TRBV7-2 and TRBJ1-1, the complete variable domain reads GAGVSQSPSNKVTEKGKDVELRCDPISGHTALYWYRQSLGQGLEFLIYFQGNSAPDKSGLPSDRFSAERTGGSVSTLTIQRTQQEDSAVYLCASSLDMGWSEAFFGQGTRLTVV.

The genes are TRBV19 and TRBJ1-4, with D unresolved. V gave up 5 bases and J gave up 0 bases, with 10 bases separating them. Germline loops: CDR1 LNHDA, CDR2 SQIVND (reference sequence). This CDR3 contains 15 residues. The DNA of the CDR3 is TGTGCCAGTAGTGGGTCGGCAGCAACTAATGAAAAACTGTTTTTT. This encodes CASSGSAATNEKLFF.